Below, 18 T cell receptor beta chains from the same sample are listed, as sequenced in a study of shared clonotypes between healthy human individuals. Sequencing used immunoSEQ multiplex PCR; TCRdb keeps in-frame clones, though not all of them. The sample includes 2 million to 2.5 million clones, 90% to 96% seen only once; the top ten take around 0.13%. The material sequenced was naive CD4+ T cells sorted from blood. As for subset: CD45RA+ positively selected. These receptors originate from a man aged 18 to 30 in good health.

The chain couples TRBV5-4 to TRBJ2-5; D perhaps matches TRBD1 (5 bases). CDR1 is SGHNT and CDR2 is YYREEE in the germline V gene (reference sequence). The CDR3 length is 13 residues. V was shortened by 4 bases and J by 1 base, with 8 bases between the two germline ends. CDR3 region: CASSARVQETQYF. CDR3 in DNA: TGTGCCAGCAGCGCCAGGGTCCAAGAGACCCAGTACTTC.

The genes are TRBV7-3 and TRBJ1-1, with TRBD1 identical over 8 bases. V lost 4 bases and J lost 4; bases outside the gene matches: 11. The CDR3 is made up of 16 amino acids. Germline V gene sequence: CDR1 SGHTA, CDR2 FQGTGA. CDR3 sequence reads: CASSSTGGTSLTEAFF. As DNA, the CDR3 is TGTGCCAGCAGCTCTACAGGGGGGACGAGCCTCACTGAAGCTTTCTTT.

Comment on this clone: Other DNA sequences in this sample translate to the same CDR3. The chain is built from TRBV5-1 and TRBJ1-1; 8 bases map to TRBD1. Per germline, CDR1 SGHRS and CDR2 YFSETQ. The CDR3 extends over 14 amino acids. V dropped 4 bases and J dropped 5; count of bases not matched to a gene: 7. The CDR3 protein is CASSPQGAGTEAFF. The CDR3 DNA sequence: TGCGCCAGCAGCCCTCAGGGGGCGGGAACTGAAGCTTTCTTT. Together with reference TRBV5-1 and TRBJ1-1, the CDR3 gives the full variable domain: KAGVTQTPRYLIKTRGQQVTLSCSPISGHRSVSWYQQTPGQGLQFLFEYFSETQRNKGNFPGRFSGRQFSNSRSEMNVSTLELGDSALYLCASSPQGAGTEAFFGQGTRLTVV.

The DNA for the CDR3 is TGTGCCAGCAGCTTAGCTTCGGGGGGTCGCGATCAGCCCCAGCATTTT. Amino acids: CASSLASGGRDQPQHF. The V call is TRBV7-9, the J call TRBJ1-5, with a weak D call TRBD1 (5 bases). This CDR3 has 16 residues. V shed 0 bases and J shed 5 bases, with 14 bases lying between them. Germline CDR1 SEHNR, CDR2 FQNEAQ (reference sequence).

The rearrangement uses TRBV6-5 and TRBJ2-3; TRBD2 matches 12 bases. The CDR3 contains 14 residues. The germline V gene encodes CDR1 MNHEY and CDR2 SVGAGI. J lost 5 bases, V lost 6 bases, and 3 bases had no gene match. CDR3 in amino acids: CASRVTSGRDTQYF. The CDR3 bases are TGTGCCAGCAGGGTGACTAGCGGGAGAGATACGCAGTATTTT.

Written as DNA, the CDR3 is TGTGCCAGCAGTAGGGACAGGGGTAACACTGAAGCTTTCTTT. As protein: CASSRDRGNTEAFF. J is TRBJ1-1 and V is TRBV27; 10 bases fit TRBD1. From germline, CDR1 is MNHEY and CDR2 SMNVEV (reference sequence). V lost 5 bases, J lost 2 bases, and 2 bases stayed unmatched. The CDR3 covers 14 residues.

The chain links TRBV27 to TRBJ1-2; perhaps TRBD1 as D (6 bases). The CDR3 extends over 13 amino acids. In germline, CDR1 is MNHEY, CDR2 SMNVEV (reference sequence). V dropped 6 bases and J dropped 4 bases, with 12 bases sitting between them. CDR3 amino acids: CASRSGGSYGYTF. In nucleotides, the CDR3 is TGTGCCAGCAGATCCGGGGGCAGCTATGGCTACACCTTC.

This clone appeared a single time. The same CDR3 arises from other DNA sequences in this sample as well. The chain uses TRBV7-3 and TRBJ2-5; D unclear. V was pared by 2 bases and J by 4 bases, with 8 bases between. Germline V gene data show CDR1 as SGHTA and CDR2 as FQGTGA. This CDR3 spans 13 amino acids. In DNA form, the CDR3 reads TGTGCCAGCAGCTTACGATCCGGAGAGACCCAGTACTTC. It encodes CASSLRSGETQYF.

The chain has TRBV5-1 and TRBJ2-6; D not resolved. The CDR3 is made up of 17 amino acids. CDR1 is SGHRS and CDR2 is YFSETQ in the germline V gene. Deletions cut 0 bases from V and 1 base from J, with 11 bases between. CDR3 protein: CASSLGKDNSGANVLTF. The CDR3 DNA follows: TGCGCCAGCAGCTTGGGCAAGGATAATTCTGGGGCCAACGTCCTGACTTTC.

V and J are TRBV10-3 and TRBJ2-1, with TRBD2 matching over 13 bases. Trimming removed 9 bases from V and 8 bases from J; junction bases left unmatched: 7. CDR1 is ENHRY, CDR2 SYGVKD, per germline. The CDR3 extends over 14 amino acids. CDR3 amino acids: CAMTPGLAGYEQFF. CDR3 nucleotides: TGTGCCATGACTCCGGGACTAGCGGGATATGAGCAGTTCTTC.

CDR3 sequence: CASTVGQGTPGELFF. CDR3 in DNA: TGTGCCAGCACCGTGGGACAGGGAACGCCCGGGGAGCTGTTTTTT. The V gene is TRBV6-6, the J gene TRBJ2-2; 9 bases are shared with TRBD1. The germline CDR1 and CDR2 sequences are MNHNY and SVGAGI (reference sequence). The CDR3 has 15 amino acids. J gave up 6 bases and V 7 bases, and 9 bases lay outside the gene matches.

CDR3 in DNA: TGTGCCAGCAGCTTAGGGCCCGGGTTTGCTTTCTTT. Translated: CASSLGPGFAFF. The V call is TRBV7-9, the J call TRBJ1-1; D remains unclear. This CDR3 comprises 12 residues. Trimming left V 1 base short and J 11 bases short, with 11 bases between. Germline-derived CDR1 and CDR2 are SEHNR and FQNEAQ (reference sequence). Full variable domain (remainder filled in from reference TRBV7-9 and TRBJ1-1): DTGVSQNPRHKITKRGQNVTFRCDPISEHNRLYWYRQTLGQGPEFLTYFQNEAQLEKSRLLSDRFSAERPKGSFSTLEIQRTEQGDSAMYLCASSLGPGFAFFGQGTRLTVV.

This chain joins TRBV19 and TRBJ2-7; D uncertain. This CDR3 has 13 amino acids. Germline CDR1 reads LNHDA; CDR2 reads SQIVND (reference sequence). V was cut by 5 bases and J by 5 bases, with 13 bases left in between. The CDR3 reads CASSFGRMDEQYF. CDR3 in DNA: TGTGCCAGTAGTTTCGGCAGGATGGACGAGCAGTACTTC.

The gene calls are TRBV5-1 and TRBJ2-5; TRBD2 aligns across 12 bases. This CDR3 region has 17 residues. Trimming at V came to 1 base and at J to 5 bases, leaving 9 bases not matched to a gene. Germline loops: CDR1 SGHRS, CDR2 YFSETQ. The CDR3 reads CASSLFLAGGPMETQYF. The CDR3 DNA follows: TGCGCCAGCAGCTTGTTCCTAGCGGGAGGGCCAATGGAGACCCAGTACTTC.

The CDR3 reads CASSESQGGGYTF. In DNA, the CDR3 is TGTGCCAGCAGTGAAAGTCAGGGAGGGGGCTACACCTTC. J is TRBJ1-2 and V is TRBV6-1, with D tentatively TRBD1 (5 bases). The length of the CDR3 is 13 residues. V lost 2 bases and J lost 8, with 12 bases in between. Germline CDR1 and CDR2: MNHNS and SASEGT.

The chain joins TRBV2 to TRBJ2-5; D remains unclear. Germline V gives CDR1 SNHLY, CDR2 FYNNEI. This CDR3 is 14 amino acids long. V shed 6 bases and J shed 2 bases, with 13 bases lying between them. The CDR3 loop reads CASRSEIVQETQYF. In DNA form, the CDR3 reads TGTGCCAGCAGATCCGAGATTGTGCAAGAGACCCAGTACTTC. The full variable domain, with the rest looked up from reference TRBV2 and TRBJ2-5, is EPEVTQTPSHQVTQMGQEVILRCVPISNHLYFYWYRQILGQKVEFLVSFYNNEISEKSEIFDDQFSVERPDGSNFTLKIRSTKLEDSAMYFCASRSEIVQETQYFGPGTRLLVL.

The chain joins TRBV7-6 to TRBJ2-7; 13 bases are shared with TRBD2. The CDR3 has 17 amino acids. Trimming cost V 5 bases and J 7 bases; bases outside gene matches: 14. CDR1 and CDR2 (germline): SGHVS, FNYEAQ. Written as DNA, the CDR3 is TGTGCCAGCAGCACTAGCGGAGGACTAGCGGGAGTGCGGGAGCAGTACTTC. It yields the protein CASSTSGGLAGVREQYF.

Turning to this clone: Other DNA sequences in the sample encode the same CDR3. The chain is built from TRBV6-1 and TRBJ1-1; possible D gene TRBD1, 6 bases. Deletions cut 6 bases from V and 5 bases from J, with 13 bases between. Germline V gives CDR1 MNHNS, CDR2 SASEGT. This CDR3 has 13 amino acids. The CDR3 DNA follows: TGTGCCAGCAGCGCGGGTAGGGGGACTGAAGCTTTCTTT. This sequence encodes CASSAGRGTEAFF.